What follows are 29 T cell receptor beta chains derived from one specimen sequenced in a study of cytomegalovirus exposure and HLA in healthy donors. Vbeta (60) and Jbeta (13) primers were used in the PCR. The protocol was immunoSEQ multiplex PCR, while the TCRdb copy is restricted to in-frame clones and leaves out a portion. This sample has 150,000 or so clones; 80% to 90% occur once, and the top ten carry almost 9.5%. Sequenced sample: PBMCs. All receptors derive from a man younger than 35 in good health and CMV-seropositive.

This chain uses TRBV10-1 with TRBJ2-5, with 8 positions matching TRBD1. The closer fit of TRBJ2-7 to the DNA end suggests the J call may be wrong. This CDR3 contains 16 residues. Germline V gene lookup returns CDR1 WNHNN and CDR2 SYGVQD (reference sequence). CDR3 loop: CASSATMDRVTYEQYF. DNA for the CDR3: TGCGCCAGCAGTGCCACGATGGACAGGGTAACGTACGAGCAGTACTTC.

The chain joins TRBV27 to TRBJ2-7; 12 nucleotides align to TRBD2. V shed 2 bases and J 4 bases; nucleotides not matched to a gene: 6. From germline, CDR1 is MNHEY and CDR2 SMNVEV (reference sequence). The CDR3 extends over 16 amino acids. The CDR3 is CASSLGLAGGVYEQYF. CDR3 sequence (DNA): TGTGCCAGCAGTTTAGGGCTAGCGGGGGGGGTGTACGAGCAGTACTTC.

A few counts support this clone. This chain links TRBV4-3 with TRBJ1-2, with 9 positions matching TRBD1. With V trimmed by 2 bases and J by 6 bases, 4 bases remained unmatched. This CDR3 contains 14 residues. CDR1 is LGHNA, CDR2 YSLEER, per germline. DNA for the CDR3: TGCGCCAGCAGCCAATTACAGGGGGCGGATGGCTACACCTTC. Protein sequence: CASSQLQGADGYTF.

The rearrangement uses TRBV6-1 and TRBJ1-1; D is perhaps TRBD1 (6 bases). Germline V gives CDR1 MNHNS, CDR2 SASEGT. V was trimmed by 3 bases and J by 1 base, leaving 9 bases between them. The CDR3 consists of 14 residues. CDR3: CASSDQGKNTEAFF. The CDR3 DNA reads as TGTGCCAGCAGTGACCAGGGGAAGAACACTGAAGCTTTCTTT.

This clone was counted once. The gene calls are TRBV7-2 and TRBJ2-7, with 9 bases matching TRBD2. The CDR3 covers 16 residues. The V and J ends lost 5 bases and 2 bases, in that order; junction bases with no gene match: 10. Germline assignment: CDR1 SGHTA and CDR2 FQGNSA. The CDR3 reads CASSPRLAATTYEQYF. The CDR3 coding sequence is TGTGCCAGCAGCCCCCGACTAGCGGCAACAACCTACGAGCAGTACTTC.

The CDR3 DNA is TGTGCCAGCAGCTGGACAGGGAACCTCGACGAGCAGTACTTC. This gives the protein CASSWTGNLDEQYF. The rearrangement uses TRBV5-4 and TRBJ2-7; 8 positions match TRBD1. The CDR3 is made up of 14 amino acids. Unmatched junction bases numbered 7, after V lost 3 bases and J lost 5 bases. Germline V gene sequence: CDR1 SGHNT, CDR2 YYREEE (reference sequence).

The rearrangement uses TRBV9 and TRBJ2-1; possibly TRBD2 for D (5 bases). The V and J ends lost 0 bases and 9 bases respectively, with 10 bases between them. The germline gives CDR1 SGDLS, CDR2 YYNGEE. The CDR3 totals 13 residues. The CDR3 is CASSVGLYGEQFF. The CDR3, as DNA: TGTGCCAGCAGCGTAGGACTATATGGTGAGCAGTTCTTC.

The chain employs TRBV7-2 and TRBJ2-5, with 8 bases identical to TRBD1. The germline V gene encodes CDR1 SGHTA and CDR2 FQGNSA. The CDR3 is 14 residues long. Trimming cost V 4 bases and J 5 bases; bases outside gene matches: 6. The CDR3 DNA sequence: TGTGCCAGCAGCTCGCAGGGGGCGAGGGAGACCCAGTACTTC. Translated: CASSSQGARETQYF.

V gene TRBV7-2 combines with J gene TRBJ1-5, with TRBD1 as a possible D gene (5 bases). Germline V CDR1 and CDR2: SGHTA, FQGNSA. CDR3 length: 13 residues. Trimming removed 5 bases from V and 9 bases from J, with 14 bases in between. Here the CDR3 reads CASSRGSGPPQHF. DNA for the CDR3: TGTGCCAGCAGCCGCGGATCAGGGCCGCCCCAGCATTTT.

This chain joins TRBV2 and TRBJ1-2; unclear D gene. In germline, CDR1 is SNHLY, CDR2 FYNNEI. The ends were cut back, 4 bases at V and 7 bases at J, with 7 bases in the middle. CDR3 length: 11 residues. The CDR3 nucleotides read TGTGCCAGCAGTGGTAGAAGTGGCTACACCTTC. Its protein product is CASSGRSGYTF.

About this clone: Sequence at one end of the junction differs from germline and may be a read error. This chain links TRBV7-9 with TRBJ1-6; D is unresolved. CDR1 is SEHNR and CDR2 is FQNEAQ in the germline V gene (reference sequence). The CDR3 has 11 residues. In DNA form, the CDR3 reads TGTTCCAGCAGCTTAGCTGGGCTTTGGCACTTT. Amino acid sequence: CSSSLAGLWHF.

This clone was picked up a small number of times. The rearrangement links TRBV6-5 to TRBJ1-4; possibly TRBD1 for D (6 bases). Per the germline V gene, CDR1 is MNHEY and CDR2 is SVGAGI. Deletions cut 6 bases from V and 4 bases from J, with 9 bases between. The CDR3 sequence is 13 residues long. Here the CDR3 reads CASRTGVNEKLFF. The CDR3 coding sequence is TGTGCCAGCAGGACAGGTGTTAATGAAAAACTGTTTTTT.

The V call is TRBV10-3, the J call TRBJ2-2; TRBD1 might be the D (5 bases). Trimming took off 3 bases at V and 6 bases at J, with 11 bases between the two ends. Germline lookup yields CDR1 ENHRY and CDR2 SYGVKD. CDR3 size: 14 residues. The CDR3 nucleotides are TGTGCCATCAGTGAATCAGGGTACGCCGGGGAGCTGTTTTTT. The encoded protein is CAISESGYAGELFF.

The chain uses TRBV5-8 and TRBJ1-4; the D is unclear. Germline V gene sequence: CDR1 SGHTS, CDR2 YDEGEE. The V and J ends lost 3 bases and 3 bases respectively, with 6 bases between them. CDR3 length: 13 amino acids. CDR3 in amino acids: CASSSGPNEKLFF. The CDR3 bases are TGTGCCAGCAGCTCCGGTCCTAATGAAAAACTGTTTTTT.

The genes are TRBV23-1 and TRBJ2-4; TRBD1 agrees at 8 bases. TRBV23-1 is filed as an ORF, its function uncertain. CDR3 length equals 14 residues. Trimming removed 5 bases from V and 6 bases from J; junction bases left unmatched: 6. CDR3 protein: CASSGRGPGNIQYF. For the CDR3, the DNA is TGCGCCAGCAGTGGCAGGGGGCCGGGAAACATTCAGTACTTC.

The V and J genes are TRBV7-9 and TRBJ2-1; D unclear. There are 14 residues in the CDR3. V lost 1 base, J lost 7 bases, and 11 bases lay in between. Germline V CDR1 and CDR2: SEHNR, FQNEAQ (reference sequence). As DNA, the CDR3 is TGTGCCAGCAGCTTAGTCAGGAATGTGAATGAGCAGTTCTTC. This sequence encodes CASSLVRNVNEQFF.

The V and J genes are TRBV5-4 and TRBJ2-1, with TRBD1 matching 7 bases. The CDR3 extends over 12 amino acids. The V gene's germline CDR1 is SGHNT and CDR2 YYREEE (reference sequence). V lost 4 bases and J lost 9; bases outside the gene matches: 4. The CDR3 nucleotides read TGTGCCAGCAGCAAACAGGGGAGTGAGCAGTTCTTC. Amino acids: CASSKQGSEQFF. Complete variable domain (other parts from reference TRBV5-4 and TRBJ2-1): ETGVTQSPTHLIKTRGQQVTLRCSSQSGHNTVSWYQQALGQGPQFIFQYYREEENGRGNFPPRFSGLQFPNYSSELNVNALELDDSALYLCASSKQGSEQFFGPGTRLTVL.

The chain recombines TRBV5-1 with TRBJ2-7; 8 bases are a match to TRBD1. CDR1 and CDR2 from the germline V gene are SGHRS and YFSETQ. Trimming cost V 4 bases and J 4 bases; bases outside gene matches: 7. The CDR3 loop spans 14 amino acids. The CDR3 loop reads CASSRTTGGYEQYF. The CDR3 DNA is TGCGCCAGCAGCAGAACAACAGGGGGATACGAGCAGTACTTC. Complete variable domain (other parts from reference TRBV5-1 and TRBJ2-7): KAGVTQTPRYLIKTRGQQVTLSCSPISGHRSVSWYQQTPGQGLQFLFEYFSETQRNKGNFPGRFSGRQFSNSRSEMNVSTLELGDSALYLCASSRTTGGYEQYFGPGTRLTVT.

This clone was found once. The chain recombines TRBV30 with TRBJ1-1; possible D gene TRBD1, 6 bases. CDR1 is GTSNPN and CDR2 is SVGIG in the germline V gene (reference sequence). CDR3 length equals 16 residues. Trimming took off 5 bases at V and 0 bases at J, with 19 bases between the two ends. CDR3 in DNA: TGTGCCTGGGGCCTTACCAGGGGTTGGATGAACACTGAAGCTTTCTTT. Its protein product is CAWGLTRGWMNTEAFF.

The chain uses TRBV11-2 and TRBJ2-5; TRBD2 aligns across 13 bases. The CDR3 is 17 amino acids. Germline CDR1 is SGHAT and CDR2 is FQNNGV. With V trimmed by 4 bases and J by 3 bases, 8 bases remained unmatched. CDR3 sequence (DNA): TGTGCCAGCAGCTCAGACTACGGACTAGCGGGGGAAGAGACCCAGTACTTC. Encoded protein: CASSSDYGLAGEETQYF.

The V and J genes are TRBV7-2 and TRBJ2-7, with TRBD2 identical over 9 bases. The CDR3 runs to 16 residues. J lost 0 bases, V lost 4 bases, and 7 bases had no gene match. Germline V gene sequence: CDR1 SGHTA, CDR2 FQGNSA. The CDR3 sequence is CASSSGLSGSSYEQYF. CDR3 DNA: TGTGCCAGCAGCTCCGGCCTTAGCGGGAGCTCCTACGAGCAGTACTTC.

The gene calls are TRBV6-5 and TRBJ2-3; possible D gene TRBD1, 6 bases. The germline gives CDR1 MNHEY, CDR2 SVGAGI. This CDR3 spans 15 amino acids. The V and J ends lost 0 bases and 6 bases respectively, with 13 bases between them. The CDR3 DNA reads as TGTGCCAGCAGTTACTCGACCCAGGGGTGGGATACGCAGTATTTT. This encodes CASSYSTQGWDTQYF.

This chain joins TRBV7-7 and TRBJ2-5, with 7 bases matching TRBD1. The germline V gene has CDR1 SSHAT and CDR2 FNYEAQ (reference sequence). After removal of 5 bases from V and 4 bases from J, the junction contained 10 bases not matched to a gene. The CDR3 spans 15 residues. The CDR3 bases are TGTGCCAGCAGCGCCGGGACAGCGACAAGAGAGACCCAGTACTTC. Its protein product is CASSAGTATRETQYF.

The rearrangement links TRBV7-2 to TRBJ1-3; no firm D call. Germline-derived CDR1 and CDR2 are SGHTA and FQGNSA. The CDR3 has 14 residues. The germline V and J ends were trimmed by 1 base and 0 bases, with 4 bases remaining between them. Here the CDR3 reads CASSLGGSGNTIYF. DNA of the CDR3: TGTGCCAGCAGCTTAGGAGGCTCTGGAAACACCATATATTTT.

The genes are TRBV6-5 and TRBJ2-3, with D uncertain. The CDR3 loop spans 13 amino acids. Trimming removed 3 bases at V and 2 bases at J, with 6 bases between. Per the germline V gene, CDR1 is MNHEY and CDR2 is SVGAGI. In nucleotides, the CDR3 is TGTGCCAGCAGTTATACTTACACAGATACGCAGTATTTT. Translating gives CASSYTYTDTQYF.

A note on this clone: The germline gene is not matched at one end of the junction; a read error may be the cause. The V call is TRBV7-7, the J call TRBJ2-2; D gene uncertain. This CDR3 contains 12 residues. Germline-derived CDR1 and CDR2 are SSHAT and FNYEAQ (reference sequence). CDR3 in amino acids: CASSFGSGELFF. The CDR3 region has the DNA TGTGCTAGCAGCTTCGGTAGCGGGGAGCTGTTTTTT.

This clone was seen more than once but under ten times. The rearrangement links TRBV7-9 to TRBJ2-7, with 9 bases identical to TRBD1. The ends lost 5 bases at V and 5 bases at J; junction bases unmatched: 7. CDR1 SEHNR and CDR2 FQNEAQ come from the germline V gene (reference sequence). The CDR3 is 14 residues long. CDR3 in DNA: TGTGCCAGCAGCCCTGGGACAGGGTCAGACGAGCAGTACTTC. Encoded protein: CASSPGTGSDEQYF.

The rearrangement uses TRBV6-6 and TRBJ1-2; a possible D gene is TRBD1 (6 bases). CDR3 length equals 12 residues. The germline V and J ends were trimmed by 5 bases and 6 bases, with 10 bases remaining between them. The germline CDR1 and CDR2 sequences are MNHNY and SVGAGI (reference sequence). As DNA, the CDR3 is TGTGCCAGCAGTAGGGACACGGATGGCTACACCTTC. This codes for CASSRDTDGYTF.

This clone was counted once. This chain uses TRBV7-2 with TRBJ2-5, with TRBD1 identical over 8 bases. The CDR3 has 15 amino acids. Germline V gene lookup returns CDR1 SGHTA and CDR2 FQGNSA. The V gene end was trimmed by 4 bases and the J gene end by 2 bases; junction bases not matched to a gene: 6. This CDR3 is CASSSDRGWQETQYF. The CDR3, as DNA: TGTGCCAGCAGCTCAGACAGGGGTTGGCAAGAGACCCAGTACTTC.